This is a list of T cell receptor beta chains from one sample in a study of cytomegalovirus exposure and HLA in healthy donors. Libraries were prepared by immunoSEQ multiplex PCR; TCRdb keeps only in-frame clonotypes and omits some of them. This repertoire shows more than 150,000 clones, 81% found once; its top ten account for about 2%. Sequencing was carried out using PBMCs. These receptors were taken from a woman aged 18-35 years in good health and CMV-seropositive. The CDR3 runs from the conserved cysteine through the conserved F or W. The D gene is left open where the match is weak. Clone size, where shown, is once, few, many, or a class for clones that have expanded.

j_call clone_size d_call v_call cdr3_nt cdr3_aa
TRBJ2-3 NA NA TRBV14 TGTGCCAGCAGCTTCGACATTATCAGCACAGATACGCAGTATTTT CASSFDIISTDTQYF
TRBJ2-5 NA TRBD1 TRBV2 TGTGCCAGCAGGGAAACAGGGGGCCGAGAGACCCAGTACTTC CASRETGGRETQYF
TRBJ1-6 NA NA TRBV30 TGTGCCTGGAGTGTAGGGAGGGATTCACCCCTCCACTTT CAWSVGRDSPLHF
TRBJ2-4 NA TRBD1 TRBV7-2 TGTGCCAGCAGCGGACAGGGGGGAGACATTCAGTACTTC CASSGQGGDIQYF
TRBJ2-1 few NA TRBV5-4 TGTGCCAGCAGTAGGGACACGGGGCAAGAGCAGTTCTTC CASSRDTGQEQFF
TRBJ2-5 few NA TRBV9 TGTGCCAGCAGCGTAGCTGGCAGGGATGAGACCCAGTACTTC CASSVAGRDETQYF
TRBJ1-1 NA TRBD1 TRBV7-9 TGTGCCAGCAGCCCGGGACAGGGGACCACTGAAGCTTTCTTT CASSPGQGTTEAFF
TRBJ2-1 NA NA TRBV2 TGTGCCAGCCAGACTTTGATCCAGGGGAGTGAGCAGTTCTTC CASQTLIQGSEQFF
TRBJ2-3 once TRBD2 TRBV2 TGTGCCAGCAGGTTCCTTCCGGGGGGGGGCGTTTATACGCAGTATTTT CASRFLPGGGVYTQYF
TRBJ2-1 few TRBD2 TRBV6-4 TGTGCCAGCAGTGCCTCGCCCGGGACTAGTCCCGATGAGCAGTTCTTC CASSASPGTSPDEQFF
TRBJ1-2 NA NA TRBV28 TGTGCCAGCAGTTTAACCAGTTCAGTGCCCGGCTACACCTTC CASSLTSSVPGYTF
TRBJ1-6 NA NA TRBV28 TGTGCCAGCAGTCTCGACCTCCACGAGGACTCTAGCTCCTATAATTCACCCCTCCACTTT CASSLDLHEDSSSYNSPLHF
TRBJ2-7 few NA TRBV27 TGTGCCAGCAGTTTAGCACAGGGGGGGTACGAGCAGTACTTC CASSLAQGGYEQYF
TRBJ1-6 few TRBD1 TRBV6-1 TGTGCCAGCAGTGGACAGGGAGAAAATTCACCCCTCCACTTT CASSGQGENSPLHF
TRBJ2-5 NA TRBD2 TRBV7-2 TGTGCCAGCAGCTTACTCGCGGGGGCCCAGTACTTC CASSLLAGAQYF
TRBJ1-2 NA TRBD1 TRBV19 TGTGCCAGTAAAGGACAGGGGGACGGATACTATGGCTACACCTTC CASKGQGDGYYGYTF
TRBJ2-2 NA NA TRBV18 TGTGCCAGCCGCGGGACCCTCAACACCGGGGAGCTGTTTTTT CASRGTLNTGELFF
TRBJ2-7 NA NA TRBV7-2 TGTGCCAGCAGGAGGGTAGGCTACGAGCAGTACTTC CASRRVGYEQYF
TRBJ1-4 NA TRBD1 TRBV6-6 TGTGCCAGCAGTTACTCCGGGACAGGCAGGGAAAAACTGTTTTTT CASSYSGTGREKLFF
TRBJ1-1 few NA TRBV7-6 TGTGCCAGCAGCTCTCTTCAGTCGAACACTGAAGCTTTCTTT CASSSLQSNTEAFF
TRBJ2-5 NA NA TRBV30 TGTGCCTGGAGTCCTTATTACCAAGAGACCCAGTACTTC CAWSPYYQETQYF
TRBJ1-5 NA NA TRBV4-1 TGCGCCAGCAGCCGCTCTTCGCAAGGTCTAGGAGGGATTCAGCCCCAGCATTTT CASSRSSQGLGGIQPQHF
TRBJ1-2 NA NA TRBV6-1 TGTGCCAGCAGTGAGGGCAGAAATTCTTATGGCTACACCTTC CASSEGRNSYGYTF
TRBJ2-1 NA TRBD2 TRBV27 TGTGCCAGCTCCGGGACTAGCGGGTACAATGAGCAGTTCTTC CASSGTSGYNEQFF